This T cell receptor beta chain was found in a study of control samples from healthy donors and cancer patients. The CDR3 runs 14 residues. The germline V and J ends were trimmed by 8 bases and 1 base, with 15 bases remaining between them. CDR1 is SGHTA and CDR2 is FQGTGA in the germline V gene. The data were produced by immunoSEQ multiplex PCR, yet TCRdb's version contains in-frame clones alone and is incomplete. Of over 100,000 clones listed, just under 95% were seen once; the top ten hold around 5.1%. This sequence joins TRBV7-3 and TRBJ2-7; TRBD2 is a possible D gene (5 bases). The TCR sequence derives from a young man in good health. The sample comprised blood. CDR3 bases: TGTGCCAGCGCCCCCCGGCCGGGGTCCTACGAGCAGTACTTC. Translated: CASAPRPGSYEQYF.